The present T cell receptor (beta chain) was sequenced within a study of beta chain features in type 1 diabetes (dated by TCRdb to 2016 to 2019). As for the study more broadly: Mean age, gender distribution, total cell number and subset yield were not different between patients and healthy donors. A total of 107,917,701 sorted cells were examined across all samples, and the number of cells per subset was strongly correlated with RNA yield. In the study, TCRB repertoires of sorted circulating CD4+ T cell subsets from recently diagnosed type 1 diabetes patients were compared with those of matched healthy donors. Naive and central memory subsets were obtained from all 30 or so donors, but regulatory and stem cell-like memory subsets were isolated from only 8 patients and about 8 healthy donors. The paper as a whole reports these results and caveats: Naive, central memory and regulatory TCRB repertoires appeared to be more similar among patients than among healthy donors. Because small numbers of individuals were included in the HLA sub-analyses, any influence of HLA type on TCRB rearrangement was left unresolved. Because cDNA was sequenced instead of genomic DNA, highly expressing activated cells could be over-represented, though the groups showed no difference in activation or CD3 levels. Patients with type 1 diabetes made fewer insertions and deleted more nucleotides at VDJ recombination sites, implying thymic rearrangement abnormalities. In all four CD4+ subsets, TCRB CDR3 length was moderately but significantly shorter in type 1 diabetes patients. PCR may preferentially amplify shorter templates, but because patient and control samples were amplified and corrected together, any resulting skew would affect both groups equally.

Each donor gave one peripheral blood draw, averaging roughly 120 mL, which was collected into heparinised tubes. A BD FACSAria II was used to sort naive, central memory, regulatory and stem cell-like memory CD4+ T cells with a panel that included CD45RO, CCR7, CD25, CD127, CD95 and CD27. All sorted populations exceeded 95% purity. PBMCs were separated immediately by Lymphoprep density gradient centrifugation and were stained directly, without being cultured. Samples were stained and sorted in pairs, with one healthy donor and one patient per experiment, so that batch effects were minimized. Relative to germline, V is missing 5 bases and J is missing 7 bases, with 4 bases of the junction outside any gene match. CDR1 and CDR2 are read off the germline V gene as SGHRS and YFSETQ. The CDR3 goes from the cysteine to the phenylalanine over 12 residues. Only the CDR3 DNA stays, 36 bases, in frame from base 1.

The entire isolated RNA was reverse transcribed using the High Capacity cDNA Reverse Transcription Kit, and thus expressed TCRB transcripts were sequenced. Deep immunoSEQ sequencing was performed on naive, central memory and regulatory T cell samples, with an average of approximately 3.9 million total reads per sample. Sorted cells were lysed in RLT buffer and RNA was extracted with DNase-treated RNeasy Micro or Mini kits, depending on cell number. To prevent cross-contamination, every cell subset was processed on its own, while patient and healthy donor samples were processed together. Using the immunoSEQ multiplex PCR, TCRB sequences were amplified from cDNA into 87-bp fragments spanning the CDR3 region. Amplicons were sequenced on the Illumina HiSeq platform. The study's processing was this. PCR bias was computationally corrected using synthetic template baselines, reads within Hamming distance 2 were collapsed, and singletons that could not be merged were discarded. Reads were aligned to IMGT to assign V, D and J genes, CDR3 length, and insertions or deletions at six rearrangement sites. Within each subset, clonotype counts were normalized to sorted cell number, and only after that were true diversity and Gini coefficients computed with the tcR R package. The overlap coefficient, calculated on TCRB nucleotide sequences, was used to measure repertoire sharing. The table comes from immuneACCESS by way of TCRdb, which keeps in-frame sequences with V and J called. Part of the clones is missing from these tables; in studies checked, under half for an unresolved V gene and the rest for unknown reasons. D and trimming were read from the DNA, whereas the V and J calls and clone size are those reported in that table. In all, the sample holds about 210,000 clones, and around 9.9% of those were seen once. Clones ranked in the top ten supply approximately 1.5% of the sample.

Details on this clone: Its target antigen remains unknown. The input lacks base qualities; no much larger clone sits a single base away.

The V gene is TRBV5-1 and the J gene is TRBJ1-1; 8 bases in the middle match TRBD1. The specimen sequenced was central memory CD4+ T cells from blood. This TCR was recovered from a man in his late teens or twenties in good health. The CDR3 sequence is CASSWGQDEAFF. The DNA is TGCGCCAGCAGTTGGGGACAGGATGAAGCTTTCTTT. The CDR3 plus the reference TRBV5-1 and TRBJ1-1 genes for the other parts give the full variable domain: KAGVTQTPRYLIKTRGQQVTLSCSPISGHRSVSWYQQTPGQGLQFLFEYFSETQRNKGNFPGRFSGRQFSNSRSEMNVSTLELGDSALYLCASSWGQDEAFFGQGTRLTVV.